This passage covers 27 T cell receptor beta chains from one sample sequenced in a study of PD-L1 blockade in urothelial cancer. Using immunoSEQ multiplex PCR, the repertoire was profiled, and TCRdb retains in-frame clones only, with some absent. The sample has about 95,000 clones, about 90% seen once. Sample time point: pretreatment peripheral blood. The material sequenced was PBMCs, taken around atezolizumab (anti-PD-L1) treatment. The receptors derive from a man aged 60-69 years with urothelial cancer.

This clone was detected once. The chain combines TRBV6-1 with TRBJ1-5, with unresolved D. The CDR3 is 12 residues long. V was shortened by 4 bases and J by 9 bases, with 10 bases between the two germline ends. The germline V gene encodes CDR1 MNHNS and CDR2 SASEGT. The CDR3 is CASSVDLRPQHF. The CDR3 DNA sequence: TGTGCCAGCAGTGTCGATCTCAGGCCCCAGCATTTT.

The rearrangement uses TRBV4-2 and TRBJ1-2; no definite D call. The germline gives CDR1 LGHNA, CDR2 YNFKEQ. The CDR3 consists of 14 residues. Trimming left V 6 bases short and J 0 bases short, with 11 bases between. The CDR3 loop reads CASRLEGTNYGYTF. The DNA of the CDR3 is TGTGCCAGCAGGTTGGAGGGTACTAACTATGGCTACACCTTC.

The chain carries TRBV9 and TRBJ2-3; D not certain. V was trimmed by 2 bases and J by 1 base, leaving 11 bases between them. Per the germline V gene, CDR1 is SGDLS and CDR2 is YYNGEE. This CDR3 is built from 15 residues. The CDR3 here is CASSVLGSGTDTQYF. The CDR3 DNA sequence: TGTGCCAGCAGCGTCCTAGGATCTGGCACAGATACGCAGTATTTT.

The V call is TRBV28, the J call TRBJ2-6; the D gene is possibly TRBD1 (6 bases). This CDR3 has 15 residues. Germline V gene lookup returns CDR1 MDHEN and CDR2 SYDVKM. Between the trimmed V and J ends, which lost 8 bases and 4 bases, there was a span of 15 bases. The DNA of the CDR3 is TGTGCCAGCCAGACAGGTCCTGAAGGGGCCAACGTCCTGACTTTC. Translating it yields CASQTGPEGANVLTF.

In its sample, this clone was seen a few times. The V and J genes are TRBV19 and TRBJ1-1; D is undetermined. The germline CDR1 and CDR2 sequences are LNHDA and SQIVND (reference sequence). Trimming cost V 5 bases and J 1 base, with 11 bases left between them. This CDR3 spans 14 amino acids. The chain's CDR3 is CASSEAGGNTEAFF. The CDR3 DNA sequence: TGTGCCAGTAGTGAGGCGGGCGGGAACACTGAAGCTTTCTTT.

This chain uses TRBV30 with TRBJ2-3, with TRBD2 matching over 13 bases. The CDR3 is 15 amino acids. Germline CDR1 and CDR2: GTSNPN and SVGIG (reference sequence). V shed 6 bases and J 2 bases; nucleotides not matched to a gene: 5. The CDR3 sequence: CACTGTSGNTDTQYF. The CDR3 DNA reads TGTGCCTGTACCGGGACTAGCGGGAACACAGATACGCAGTATTTT.

V usage is TRBV5-1 and J usage is TRBJ1-5, with TRBD1 matching over 8 bases. The CDR3 has 14 amino acids. The V segment lost 2 bases and the J segment 7 bases; nucleotides outside the gene matches: 5. CDR1 is SGHRS, CDR2 YFSETQ, per germline. In DNA form, the CDR3 reads TGCGCCAGCAGCTTAGCAGGGGGCGACCAGCCCCAGCATTTT. Its protein product is CASSLAGGDQPQHF.

The chain joins TRBV10-1 to TRBJ2-1; 13 bases agree with TRBD2. This CDR3 has 18 amino acids. Germline values: CDR1 WNHNN, CDR2 SYGVQD (reference sequence). J lost 1 base, V lost 5 bases, and 8 bases had no gene match. The CDR3 protein is CASSNTGTSGESYNEQFF. The DNA of the CDR3 is TGCGCCAGCAGTAATACTGGGACTAGCGGGGAGTCCTACAATGAGCAGTTCTTC.

The V call is TRBV7-6, the J call TRBJ2-2; D is perhaps TRBD2 (6 bases). CDR1 and CDR2 from the germline V gene are SGHVS and FNYEAQ. The CDR3 has 16 residues. The V gene lost 1 base and the J gene lost 7 bases, with 16 bases spanning the gap. The CDR3 bases are TGTGCCAGCAGCTTAGGGGGGAGGTGGTCCGGCGGGGAGCTGTTTTTT. It is translated as CASSLGGRWSGGELFF.

This clone has only one observation. V is TRBV6-4 and J is TRBJ2-1; 9 bases agree with TRBD2. V lost 3 bases, J lost 12 bases, and 21 bases stayed unmatched. The CDR3 has 18 amino acids. Germline assignment: CDR1 MRHNA and CDR2 SNTAGT. The CDR3 DNA reads TGTGCCAGCAGTGATAGGAGGCCTCTAGCGGGAATGGCGGTGTGGCAGTTCTTC. As protein: CASSDRRPLAGMAVWQFF.

The sample holds one count of this clone. This chain uses TRBV6-5 with TRBJ1-6; 9 positions match TRBD1. V lost 2 bases and J lost 9; bases outside the gene matches: 8. The germline CDR1 and CDR2 sequences are MNHEY and SVGAGI. CDR3 length equals 16 residues. DNA for the CDR3: TGTGCCAGCAGTTACACCACGACAGGGGGATTTTCACCCCTCCACTTT. Residues: CASSYTTTGGFSPLHF.

The rearrangement uses TRBV5-4 and TRBJ2-3, with D uncertain. The germline CDR1 and CDR2 sequences are SGHNT and YYREEE (reference sequence). With 4 bases removed from V and 0 bases from J, the gap between germline ends came to 6 bases. The CDR3 is 13 amino acids. The CDR3 protein is CASSPTSTDTQYF. CDR3 nucleotides: TGTGCCAGCAGCCCGACAAGCACAGATACGCAGTATTTT. The full variable domain, its missing parts supplied by reference TRBV5-4 and TRBJ2-3, is ETGVTQSPTHLIKTRGQQVTLRCSSQSGHNTVSWYQQALGQGPQFIFQYYREEENGRGNFPPRFSGLQFPNYSSELNVNALELDDSALYLCASSPTSTDTQYFGPGTRLTVL.

This clone has just one count. The V and J genes are TRBV6-5 and TRBJ2-3; maybe TRBD2 (5 bases). The CDR3 runs to 16 residues. The V end lost 2 bases, the J end lost 5 bases, and 17 bases lay between the germline ends. Germline assignment: CDR1 MNHEY and CDR2 SVGAGI. In nucleotides, the CDR3 is TGTGCCAGCAGTTACCCGAAGGAGCGGTTGGGAGATACGCAGTATTTT. It translates to CASSYPKERLGDTQYF.

The CDR3 sequence is CASRGQGGSSPLHF. The CDR3 DNA follows: TGTGCCAGCAGAGGACAGGGGGGGAGTTCACCCCTCCACTTT. The chain combines TRBV6-5 with TRBJ1-6, with 10 bases identical to TRBD1. From germline, CDR1 is MNHEY and CDR2 SVGAGI. This CDR3 spans 14 amino acids. V gave up 6 bases and J gave up 9 bases; unmatched junction bases: 5.

The chain combines TRBV4-2 with TRBJ2-3; 14 positions match TRBD2. This CDR3 has 18 amino acids. V gave up 4 bases and J gave up 1 base; unmatched junction bases: 7. The germline V gene encodes CDR1 LGHNA and CDR2 YNFKEQ. The CDR3 sequence: CASSLRGLAGDGTDTQYF. CDR3 sequence (DNA): TGTGCCAGCAGCCTCCGGGGACTAGCGGGGGACGGCACAGATACGCAGTATTTT.

This clone was seen a handful of times. The rearrangement joins TRBV15 to TRBJ1-6; D call uncertain. V was trimmed by 1 base and J by 7 bases, leaving 5 bases between them. From germline, CDR1 is LNHNV and CDR2 YYDKDF (reference sequence). The CDR3 consists of 13 residues. CDR3 in DNA: TGTGCCACCAGCAGAGGCAGGAATTCACCCCTCCACTTT. As protein: CATSRGRNSPLHF.

V usage is TRBV27 and J usage is TRBJ1-2; 7 positions agree with TRBD1. Looked up from germline, CDR1 is MNHEY and CDR2 is SMNVEV (reference sequence). Trimming took 1 base from V and 8 from J; bases not matched to a gene: 10. The CDR3 runs to 15 residues. CDR3 DNA sequence: TGTGCCAGCAGTTTATTTAGGGGGCTTCCTGGAGGCTACACCTTC. It is translated as CASSLFRGLPGGYTF.

The V gene is TRBV11-2, the J gene TRBJ1-3, with 11 bases lining up with TRBD1. This CDR3 spans 15 amino acids. V lost 5 bases to trimming and J lost 2 bases; unmatched junction nucleotides: 2. The V gene's germline CDR1 is SGHAT and CDR2 FQNNGV. The CDR3: CASSVGQGAGNTIYF. CDR3 nucleotides: TGTGCCAGCAGCGTGGGACAGGGGGCTGGAAACACCATATATTTT.

The V and J genes are TRBV5-1 and TRBJ2-3; 14 bases agree with TRBD2. The CDR3 extends over 14 amino acids. Germline trimming cut 7 bases from V and 7 bases from J; bases unmatched to any gene: 5. Per the germline V gene, CDR1 is SGHRS and CDR2 is YFSETQ. This CDR3 is CASRTSGRINTQYF. Written as DNA, the CDR3 is TGCGCCAGCCGGACTAGCGGGAGGATTAATACGCAGTATTTT.

V is TRBV5-1 and J is TRBJ1-2; 8 bases are a match to TRBD1. This CDR3 has 13 residues. J lost 4 bases, V lost 4 bases, and 3 bases had no gene match. The germline CDR1 and CDR2 sequences are SGHRS and YFSETQ. CDR3 amino acids: CASSQGQVYGYTF. The CDR3 nucleotides read TGCGCCAGCAGCCAGGGACAGGTCTATGGCTACACCTTC.

The genes are TRBV6-1 and TRBJ1-6; unclear D gene. This CDR3 has 13 amino acids. Per the germline V gene, CDR1 is MNHNS and CDR2 is SASEGT. The V and J ends lost 2 bases and 6 bases respectively, with 5 bases between them. This CDR3 is CASSESSNSPLHF. The CDR3 DNA follows: TGTGCCAGCAGTGAATCGAGTAATTCACCCCTCCACTTT.

CDR3: CASRPMIAGARYEQYF. The CDR3 DNA is TGTGCCAGCAGGCCTATGATAGCGGGGGCCCGGTACGAGCAGTACTTC. V is TRBV27 and J is TRBJ2-7, with 9 bases matching TRBD2. With 6 bases clipped from V and 4 bases from J, the junction kept 13 bases outside the gene matches. The CDR3 loop spans 16 amino acids. Germline CDR1 reads MNHEY; CDR2 reads SMNVEV (reference sequence).

This sequence joins TRBV9 and TRBJ2-3; no clear D. Germline V lookup: CDR1 SGDLS, CDR2 YYNGEE. The length of the CDR3 is 13 residues. V lost 4 bases to trimming and J lost 3 bases, with 9 bases between them. The CDR3 bases are TGTGCCAGCAGCCCTCCTACTACAGATACGCAGTATTTT. It yields the protein CASSPPTTDTQYF.

This chain links TRBV19 with TRBJ1-3, with D possibly matching TRBD1 (5 bases). The germline gives CDR1 LNHDA, CDR2 SQIVND (reference sequence). The CDR3 covers 14 residues. Deletions cut 3 bases from V and 8 bases from J, with 14 bases between. The CDR3 here is CASSITAQGDTIYF. In DNA, the CDR3 is TGTGCCAGTAGTATCACGGCCCAAGGGGACACCATATATTTT.

This clone was picked up a small number of times. The chain recombines TRBV2 with TRBJ1-1; no clear D gene. Trimming shortened V by 5 bases and J by 5 bases, and 6 bases separated the two germline ends. CDR1 and CDR2 (germline): SNHLY, FYNNEI. The length of the CDR3 is 11 residues. In nucleotides, the CDR3 is TGTGCCAGCAGTCTTATAACTGAAGCTTTCTTT. Protein product: CASSLITEAFF.

The chain employs TRBV6-6 and TRBJ2-1, with D tentatively TRBD1 (6 bases). Trimming cost V 2 bases and J 6 bases, with 8 bases left between them. The CDR3 runs to 13 residues. Germline CDR1 is MNHNY and CDR2 is SVGAGI (reference sequence). The CDR3 spells CASSYNRANEQFF. The CDR3 DNA reads as TGTGCCAGCAGTTACAACAGGGCCAATGAGCAGTTCTTC.

This chain uses TRBV4-2 with TRBJ2-3; D is perhaps TRBD1 (5 bases). CDR1 and CDR2 (germline): LGHNA, YNFKEQ. The CDR3 sequence is 15 residues long. V dropped 4 bases and J dropped 2 bases, with 13 bases sitting between them. As DNA, the CDR3 is TGTGCCAGCAGCCCAAACAGGCAAACCACAGATACGCAGTATTTT. Translating it yields CASSPNRQTTDTQYF.